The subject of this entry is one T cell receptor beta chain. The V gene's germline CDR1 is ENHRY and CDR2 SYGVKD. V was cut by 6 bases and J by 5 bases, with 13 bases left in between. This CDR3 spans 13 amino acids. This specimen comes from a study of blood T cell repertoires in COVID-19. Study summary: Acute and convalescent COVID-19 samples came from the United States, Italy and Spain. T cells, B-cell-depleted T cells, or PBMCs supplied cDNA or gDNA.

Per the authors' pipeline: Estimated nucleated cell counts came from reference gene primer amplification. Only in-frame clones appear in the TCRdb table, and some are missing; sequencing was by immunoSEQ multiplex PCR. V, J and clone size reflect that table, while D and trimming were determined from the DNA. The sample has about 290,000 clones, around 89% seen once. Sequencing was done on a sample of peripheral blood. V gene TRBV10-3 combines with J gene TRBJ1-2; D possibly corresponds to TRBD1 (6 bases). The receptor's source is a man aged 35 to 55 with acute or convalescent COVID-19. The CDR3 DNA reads TGTGCCATCAGCCAATCAGGGGAGTATGGCTACACCTTC. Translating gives CAISQSGEYGYTF.